This TCR beta chain emerged from a study of post-analysis software for immune sequencing data. Unique molecular identifiers were carried by the TCR beta cDNA libraries. Between about 0.85 and 11 million T cells gave rise to 450,000 to 650,000 cDNA molecules. A single record per CDR3 protein comes from TCRdb applying MiXCR to the PCR reads. The sample has roughly 580,000 distinct CDR3 sequences, around 40% seen once; the top ten hold 1.5% to 2%. Study-wide results and caveats: Compared with controls, patients had more of roughly five TRBV segments, including TRBV5-6, TRBV5-1 and TRBV20-1.

This clonotype was seen a few times. The antigen is undetermined. This CDR3 has 15 residues. From germline, CDR1 is SGHRS and CDR2 YFSETQ. J lost 1 base, V lost 0 bases, and 2 bases had no gene match. The sample consisted of blood. The TCR sequence derives from a girl aged 10-17 years with multiple sclerosis. The V call is TRBV5-1, the J call TRBJ1-1, with 8 bases that match TRBD1. The CDR3 coding sequence is TGCGCCAGCAGCTTGGTGACAGGGGCGAACACTGAAGCTTTCTTT. It yields the protein CASSLVTGANTEAFF.